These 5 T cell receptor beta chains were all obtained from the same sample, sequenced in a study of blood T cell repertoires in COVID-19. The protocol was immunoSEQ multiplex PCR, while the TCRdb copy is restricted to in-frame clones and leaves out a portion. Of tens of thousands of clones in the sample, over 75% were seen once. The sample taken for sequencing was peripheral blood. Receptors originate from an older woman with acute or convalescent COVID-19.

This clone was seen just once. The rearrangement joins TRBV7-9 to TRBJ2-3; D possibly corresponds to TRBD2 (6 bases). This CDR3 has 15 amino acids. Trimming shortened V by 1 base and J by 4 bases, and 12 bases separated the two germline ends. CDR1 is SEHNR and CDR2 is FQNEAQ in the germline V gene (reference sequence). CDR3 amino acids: CASSLGLVFADTQYF. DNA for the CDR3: TGTGCCAGCAGCTTAGGACTAGTTTTTGCAGATACGCAGTATTTT. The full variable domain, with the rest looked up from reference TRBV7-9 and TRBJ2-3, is DTGVSQNPRHKITKRGQNVTFRCDPISEHNRLYWYRQTLGQGPEFLTYFQNEAQLEKSRLLSDRFSAERPKGSFSTLEIQRTEQGDSAMYLCASSLGLVFADTQYFGPGTRLTVL.

The CDR3 nucleotides are TGTGCCAGTAGTCTGGCGGGGGCGAGGGATGCTGGCTACACCTTC. This translates into CASSLAGARDAGYTF. The chain has TRBV19 and TRBJ1-2; possibly TRBD1 for D (6 bases). In germline, CDR1 is LNHDA, CDR2 SQIVND (reference sequence). The CDR3 has 15 amino acids. V was shortened by 5 bases and J by 7 bases, with 20 bases between the two germline ends.

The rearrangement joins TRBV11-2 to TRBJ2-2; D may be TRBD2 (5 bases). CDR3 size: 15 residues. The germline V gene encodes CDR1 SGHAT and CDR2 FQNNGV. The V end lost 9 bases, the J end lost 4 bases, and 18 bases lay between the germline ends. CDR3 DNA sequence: TGTGCCAGTTCCCATCGAGGACTGCTCACCGGGGAGCTGTTTTTT. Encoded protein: CASSHRGLLTGELFF.

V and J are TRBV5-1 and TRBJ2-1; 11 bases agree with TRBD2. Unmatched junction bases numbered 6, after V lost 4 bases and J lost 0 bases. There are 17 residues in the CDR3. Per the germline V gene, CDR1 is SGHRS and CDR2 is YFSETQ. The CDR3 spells CASSVGLAGSSYNEQFF. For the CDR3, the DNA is TGCGCCAGCAGCGTCGGACTAGCGGGTAGCTCCTACAATGAGCAGTTCTTC.

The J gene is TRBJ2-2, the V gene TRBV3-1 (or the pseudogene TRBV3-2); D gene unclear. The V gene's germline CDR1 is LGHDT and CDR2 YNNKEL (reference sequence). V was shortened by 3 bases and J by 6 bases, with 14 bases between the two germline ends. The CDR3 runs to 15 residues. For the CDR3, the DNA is TGTGCCAGCAGCCATGGCCCTGGCAGATCCGGGGAGCTGTTTTTT. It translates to CASSHGPGRSGELFF.